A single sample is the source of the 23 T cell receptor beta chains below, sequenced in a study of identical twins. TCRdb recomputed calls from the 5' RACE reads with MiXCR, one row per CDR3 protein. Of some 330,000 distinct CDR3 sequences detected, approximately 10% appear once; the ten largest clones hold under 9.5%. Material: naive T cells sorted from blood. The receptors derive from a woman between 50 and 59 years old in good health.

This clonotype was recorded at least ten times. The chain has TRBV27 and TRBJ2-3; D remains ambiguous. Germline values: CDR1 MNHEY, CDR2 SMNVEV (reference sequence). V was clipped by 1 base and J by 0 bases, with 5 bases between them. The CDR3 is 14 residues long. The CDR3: CASSLWFSTDTQYF. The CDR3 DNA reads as TGTGCCAGCAGTTTATGGTTCAGCACAGATACGCAGTATTTT.

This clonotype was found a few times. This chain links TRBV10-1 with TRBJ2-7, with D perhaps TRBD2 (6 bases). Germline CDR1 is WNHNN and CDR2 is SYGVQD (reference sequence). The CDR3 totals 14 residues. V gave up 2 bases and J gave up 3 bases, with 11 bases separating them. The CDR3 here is CASSEGGSIYEQYF. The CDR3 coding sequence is TGCGCCAGCAGTGAGGGAGGGAGTATCTACGAGCAGTACTTC.

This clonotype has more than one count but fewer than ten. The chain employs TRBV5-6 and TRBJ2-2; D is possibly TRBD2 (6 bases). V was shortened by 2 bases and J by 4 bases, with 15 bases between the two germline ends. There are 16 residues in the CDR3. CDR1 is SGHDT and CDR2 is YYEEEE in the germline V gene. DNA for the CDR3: TGTGCCAGCAGCTTAAGGGTACTAGCTCTCACCGGGGAGCTGTTTTTT. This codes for CASSLRVLALTGELFF.

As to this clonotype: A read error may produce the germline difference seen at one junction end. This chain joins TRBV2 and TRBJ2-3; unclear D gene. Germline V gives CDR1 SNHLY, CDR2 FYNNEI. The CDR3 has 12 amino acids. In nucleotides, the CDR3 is TGTGCCAGCAGGGAAGGAGTAGATACGCAGTATTTT. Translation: CASREGVDTQYF. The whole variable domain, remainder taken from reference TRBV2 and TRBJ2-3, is EPEVTQTPSHQVTQMGQEVILRCVPISNHLYFYWYRQILGQKVEFLVSFYNNEISEKSEIFDDQFSVERPDGSNFTLKIRSTKLEDSAMYFCASREGVDTQYFGPGTRLTVL.

Here the CDR3 DNA reads TGTGCCTGGAACCGGGACAGAAAAAACACTGAAGCTTTCTTT. The encoded protein is CAWNRDRKNTEAFF. The gene calls are TRBV30 and TRBJ1-1, with 7 nucleotides matching TRBD1. Germline values: CDR1 GTSNPN, CDR2 SVGIG (reference sequence). J lost 2 bases, V lost 4 bases, and 7 bases had no gene match. This CDR3 region has 14 residues.

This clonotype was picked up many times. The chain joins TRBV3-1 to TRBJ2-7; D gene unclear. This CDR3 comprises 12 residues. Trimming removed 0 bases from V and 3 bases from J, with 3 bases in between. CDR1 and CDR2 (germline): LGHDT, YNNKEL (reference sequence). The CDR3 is CASSQEGYEQYF. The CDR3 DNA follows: TGTGCCAGCAGCCAAGAGGGCTACGAGCAGTACTTC.

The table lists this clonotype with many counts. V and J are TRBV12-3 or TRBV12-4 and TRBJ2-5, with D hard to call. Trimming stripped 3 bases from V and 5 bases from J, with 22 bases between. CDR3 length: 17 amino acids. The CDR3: CASSLAWVLDPLETQYF. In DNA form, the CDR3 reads TGTGCCAGCAGTTTGGCATGGGTCCTTGATCCTCTTGAGACCCAGTACTTC.

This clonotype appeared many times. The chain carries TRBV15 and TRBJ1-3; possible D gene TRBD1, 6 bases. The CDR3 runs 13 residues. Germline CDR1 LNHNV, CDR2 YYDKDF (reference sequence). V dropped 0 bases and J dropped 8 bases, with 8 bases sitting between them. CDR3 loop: CATSRDRGDTIYF. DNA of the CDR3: TGTGCCACCAGCAGAGATAGGGGGGACACCATATATTTT.

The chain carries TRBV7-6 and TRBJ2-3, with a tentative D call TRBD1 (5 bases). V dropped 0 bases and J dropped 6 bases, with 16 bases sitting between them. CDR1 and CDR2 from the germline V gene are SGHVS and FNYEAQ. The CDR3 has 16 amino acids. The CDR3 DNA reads TGTGCCAGCAGCTTAGCGTGGGGCTCCCAGGCCGATACGCAGTATTTT. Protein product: CASSLAWGSQADTQYF.

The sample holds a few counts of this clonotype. CDR3 amino acids: CASSQPLAAYNEQFF. For the CDR3, the DNA is TGTGCCAGCAGCCAACCGCTAGCGGCCTACAATGAGCAGTTCTTC. V gene TRBV14 combines with J gene TRBJ2-1; TRBD2 matches at 7 bases. The CDR3 runs 15 residues. Germline lookup yields CDR1 SGHDN and CDR2 FVKESK. With 2 bases clipped from V and 2 bases from J, the junction kept 3 bases outside the gene matches.

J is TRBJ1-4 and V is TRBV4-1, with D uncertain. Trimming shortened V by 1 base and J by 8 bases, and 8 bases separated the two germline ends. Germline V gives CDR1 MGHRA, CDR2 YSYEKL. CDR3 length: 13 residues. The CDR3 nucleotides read TGCGCCAGCAGCCAAGGGGGTCGCGAAAAACTGTTTTTT. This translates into CASSQGGREKLFF.

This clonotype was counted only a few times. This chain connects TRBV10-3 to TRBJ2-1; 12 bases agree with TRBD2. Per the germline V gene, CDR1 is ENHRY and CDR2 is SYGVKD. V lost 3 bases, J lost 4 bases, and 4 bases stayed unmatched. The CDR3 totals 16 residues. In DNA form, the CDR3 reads TGTGCCATCAGTGACTCTGGACTAGCGGGGTACAATGAGCAGTTCTTC. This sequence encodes CAISDSGLAGYNEQFF.

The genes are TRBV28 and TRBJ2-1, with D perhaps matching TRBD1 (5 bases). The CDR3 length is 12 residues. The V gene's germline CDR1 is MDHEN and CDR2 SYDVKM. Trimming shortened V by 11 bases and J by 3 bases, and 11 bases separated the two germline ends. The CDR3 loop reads CALGHIYNEQFF. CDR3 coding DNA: TGTGCCTTGGGGCACATCTACAATGAGCAGTTCTTC.

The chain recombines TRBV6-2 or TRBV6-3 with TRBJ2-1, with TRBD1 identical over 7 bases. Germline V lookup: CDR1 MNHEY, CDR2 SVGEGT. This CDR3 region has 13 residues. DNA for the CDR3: TGTGTCACAGCAGGGGGTCTCTACAATGAGCAGTTCTTC. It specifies CVTAGGLYNEQFF.

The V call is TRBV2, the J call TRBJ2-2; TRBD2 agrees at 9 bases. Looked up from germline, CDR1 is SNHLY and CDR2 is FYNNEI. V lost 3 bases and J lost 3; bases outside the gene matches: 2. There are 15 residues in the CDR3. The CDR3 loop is CASSEVAGDTGELFF. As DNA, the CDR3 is TGTGCCAGCAGTGAGGTAGCGGGAGACACCGGGGAGCTGTTTTTT.

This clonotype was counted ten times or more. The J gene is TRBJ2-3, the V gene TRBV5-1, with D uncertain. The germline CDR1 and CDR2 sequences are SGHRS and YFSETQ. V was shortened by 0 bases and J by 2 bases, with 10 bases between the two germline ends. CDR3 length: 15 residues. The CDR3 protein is CASSLADGFTDTQYF. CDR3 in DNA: TGCGCCAGCAGCTTGGCCGACGGATTCACAGATACGCAGTATTTT.

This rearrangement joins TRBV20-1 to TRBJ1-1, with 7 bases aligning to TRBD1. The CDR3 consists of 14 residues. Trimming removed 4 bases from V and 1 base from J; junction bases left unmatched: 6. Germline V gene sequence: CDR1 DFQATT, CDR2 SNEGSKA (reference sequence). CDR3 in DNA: TGCAGTGCTAAGGCCCGGACAGGGAACACTGAAGCTTTCTTT. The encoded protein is CSAKARTGNTEAFF.

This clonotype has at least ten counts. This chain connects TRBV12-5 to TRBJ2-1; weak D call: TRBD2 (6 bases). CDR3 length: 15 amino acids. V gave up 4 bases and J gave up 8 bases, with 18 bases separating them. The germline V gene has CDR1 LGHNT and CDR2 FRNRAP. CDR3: CASGWGRGLFDEQFF. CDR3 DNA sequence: TGTGCTAGTGGTTGGGGACGGGGGTTATTCGATGAGCAGTTCTTC.

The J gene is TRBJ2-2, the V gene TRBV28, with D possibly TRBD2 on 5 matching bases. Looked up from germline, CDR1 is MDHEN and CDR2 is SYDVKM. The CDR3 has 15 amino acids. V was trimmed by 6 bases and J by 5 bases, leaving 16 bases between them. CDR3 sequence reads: CASSRTRIPTGELFF. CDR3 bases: TGTGCCAGCAGCCGAACTAGAATCCCAACCGGGGAGCTGTTTTTT.

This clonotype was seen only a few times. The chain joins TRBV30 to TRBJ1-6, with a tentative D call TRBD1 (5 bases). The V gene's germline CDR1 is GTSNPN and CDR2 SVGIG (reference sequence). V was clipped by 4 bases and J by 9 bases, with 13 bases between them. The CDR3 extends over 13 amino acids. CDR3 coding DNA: TGTGCCTGGACCACCGGGGCACTTTCACCCCTCCACTTT. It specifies CAWTTGALSPLHF.

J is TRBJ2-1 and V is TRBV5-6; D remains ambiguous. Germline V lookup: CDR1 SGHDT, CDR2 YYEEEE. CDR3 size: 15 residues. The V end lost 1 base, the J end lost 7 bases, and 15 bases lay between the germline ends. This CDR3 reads CASSLTLGSPNEQFF. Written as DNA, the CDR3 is TGTGCCAGCAGCTTGACCTTGGGAAGTCCGAATGAGCAGTTCTTC.

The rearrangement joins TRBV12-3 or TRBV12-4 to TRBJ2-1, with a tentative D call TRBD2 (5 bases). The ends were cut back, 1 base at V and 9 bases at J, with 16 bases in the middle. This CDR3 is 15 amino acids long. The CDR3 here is CASSLDSGWTFEQFF. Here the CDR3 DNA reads TGTGCCAGCAGTTTAGACAGCGGCTGGACGTTTGAGCAGTTCTTC.

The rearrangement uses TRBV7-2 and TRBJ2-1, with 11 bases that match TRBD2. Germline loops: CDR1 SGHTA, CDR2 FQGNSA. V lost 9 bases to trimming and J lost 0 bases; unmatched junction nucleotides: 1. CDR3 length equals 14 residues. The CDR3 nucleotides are TGTGCCAGAACTAGCGGGAGCTCCTACAATGAGCAGTTCTTC. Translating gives CARTSGSSYNEQFF.